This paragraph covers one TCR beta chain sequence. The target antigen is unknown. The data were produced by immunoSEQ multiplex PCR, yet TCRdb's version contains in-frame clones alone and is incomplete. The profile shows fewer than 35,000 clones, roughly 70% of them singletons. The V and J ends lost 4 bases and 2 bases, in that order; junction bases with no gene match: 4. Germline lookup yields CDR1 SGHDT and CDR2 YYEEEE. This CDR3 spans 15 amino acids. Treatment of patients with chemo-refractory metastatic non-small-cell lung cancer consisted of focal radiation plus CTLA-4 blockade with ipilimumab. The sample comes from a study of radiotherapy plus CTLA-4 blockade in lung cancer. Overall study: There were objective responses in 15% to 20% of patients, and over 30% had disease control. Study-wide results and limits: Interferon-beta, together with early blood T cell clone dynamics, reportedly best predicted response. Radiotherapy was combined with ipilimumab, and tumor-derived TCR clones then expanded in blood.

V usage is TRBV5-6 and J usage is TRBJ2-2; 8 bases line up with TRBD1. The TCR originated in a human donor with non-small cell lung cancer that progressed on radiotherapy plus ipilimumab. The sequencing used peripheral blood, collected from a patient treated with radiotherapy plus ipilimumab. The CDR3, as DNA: TGTGCCAGCAGCGCTGACAGGGGAAACACCGGGGAGCTGTTTTTT. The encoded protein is CASSADRGNTGELFF.